This TCR beta chain was observed in a study of technical replicates of blood from a handful of donors. Sequencing was performed with immunoSEQ multiplex PCR; in TCRdb, only in-frame clones are kept and a portion is missing. The profile covers about 56,000 clones, with 93% appearing a single time and about 4% taken by the ten largest. Germline V gives CDR1 PRHDT, CDR2 FYEKMQ (reference sequence). There are 14 residues in the CDR3. Trimming cost V 5 bases and J 6 bases; bases outside gene matches: 9. The chain has TRBV13 and TRBJ2-5, with 7 bases identical to TRBD1. This sequence originates from a human donor in good health. Some clones in this sample may be carry-over from other donors' samples. Sequenced: PBMCs. The CDR3 sequence: CASSPRGTGKTQYF. The DNA for the CDR3 is TGTGCCAGCAGCCCCAGGGGGACCGGGAAGACCCAGTACTTC. Looking up the rest from reference TRBV13 and TRBJ2-5 gives the full variable domain: AAGVIQSPRHLIKEKRETATLKCYPIPRHDTVYWYQQGPGQDPQFLISFYEKMQSDKGSIPDRFSAQQFSDYHSELNMSSLELGDSALYFCASSPRGTGKTQYFGPGTRLLVL.